These T cell receptor beta chains were read from a single sample in a study of CD8 T cells in acute hepatitis C reinfection. Only in-frame clones appear in the TCRdb table, and some are missing; sequencing was by immunoSEQ multiplex PCR. The profile shows approximately 39,000 clones, around nine tenths of them singletons. Sequencing input: naive CD8+ T cells from PBMCs. Receptors originate from a man younger than 45 with chronic hepatitis C. CDR3s include the opening cysteine and the closing phenylalanine or tryptophan.

j_call v_call cdr3_aa
TRBJ2-5 TRBV10-1 CASSGRDSRETQYF
TRBJ2-3 TRBV7-8 CASSLTPSTDTQYF
TRBJ1-2 TRBV7-6 CASSPGGGIEGYTF
TRBJ2-7 TRBV10-2 CASSESPHEQYF
TRBJ2-3 TRBV7-9 CASSPMSDTQYF
TRBJ2-2 TRBV6-5 CASSYPSQGGTGELFF
TRBJ2-1 TRBV10-2 CASSESQTSGNRVEQFF
TRBJ1-5 TRBV23-1 CASRKTGGEGNQPQHF
TRBJ1-5 TRBV7-9 CASSSDMGYQPQHF
TRBJ2-7 TRBV27 CASSLGIGYEQYF
TRBJ2-7 TRBV15 CTTSVIQGVEQYF
TRBJ1-2 TRBV14 CASSMRQGRAAYGYTF
TRBJ1-4 TRBV30 CAWSVPGQTINEKLFF
TRBJ2-5 TRBV6-5 CASSYSSRGETQYF
TRBJ2-3 TRBV7-3 CASTIAEGDTQYF
TRBJ2-7 TRBV5-4 CASSFIGGQASYEQYF
TRBJ2-7 TRBV4-3 CASSLDRVADEQYF
TRBJ2-4 TRBV30 CAWSFEYTKNIQYF
TRBJ2-2 TRBV27 CASSLAGSLTGELFF
TRBJ2-3 TRBV6-5 CASSNQGAGTDTQYF
TRBJ2-2 TRBV27 CASSFFGGRATGELFF
TRBJ2-1 TRBV2 CASSEVAGGLEQFF
TRBJ1-1 TRBV29-1 CTVGRVGAEAFF
TRBJ2-3 TRBV7-9 CASSGQEDTQYF
TRBJ1-3 TRBV7-9 CASSIQESGNTIYF
TRBJ1-2 TRBV27 CATGGENYGYTF
TRBJ2-7 TRBV5-4 CASSHILLANEQYF
TRBJ1-1 TRBV5-1 CASSLAGSTEAFF
TRBJ1-1 TRBV19 CASSWGTENTEAFF
TRBJ1-1 TRBV13 CASRAVGTEAFF
TRBJ1-1 TRBV2 CASDAAFF
TRBJ1-2 TRBV7-2 CASSLPPQGANGYTF